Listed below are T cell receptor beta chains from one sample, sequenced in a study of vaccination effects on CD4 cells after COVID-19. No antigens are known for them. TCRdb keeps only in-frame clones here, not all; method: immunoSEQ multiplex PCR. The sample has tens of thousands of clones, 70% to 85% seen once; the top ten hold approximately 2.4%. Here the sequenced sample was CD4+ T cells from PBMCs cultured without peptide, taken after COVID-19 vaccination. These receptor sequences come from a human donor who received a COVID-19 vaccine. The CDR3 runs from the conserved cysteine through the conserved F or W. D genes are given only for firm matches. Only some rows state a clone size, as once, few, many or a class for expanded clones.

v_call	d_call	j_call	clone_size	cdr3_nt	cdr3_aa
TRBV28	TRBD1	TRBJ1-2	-	TGTGCCAGCAGTACCACAGGGGGAGACTATGGCTACACCTTC	CASSTTGGDYGYTF
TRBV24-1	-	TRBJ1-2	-	TGTGCCACCAGTGATTTCGAGACAGGATATGGCTACACCTTC	CATSDFETGYGYTF
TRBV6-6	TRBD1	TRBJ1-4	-	TGTGCCAGCAGTCCCACAGGGGGTAGAAATGAAAAACTGTTTTTT	CASSPTGGRNEKLFF
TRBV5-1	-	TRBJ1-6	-	TGCGCCAGCACCCCAACCGGGACAAATAATTCACCCCTCCACTTT	CASTPTGTNNSPLHF
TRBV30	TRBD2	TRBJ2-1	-	TGTGCCTCGTCGCGGGGGAATGAGCAGTTCTTC	CASSRGNEQFF
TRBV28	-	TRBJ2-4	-	TGTGCCAGCAGCCCCCGCGGTTATCTAGCCAAAAACATTCAGTACTTC	CASSPRGYLAKNIQYF
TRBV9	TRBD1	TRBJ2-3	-	TGTGCCAGCAGCTACACGCCGGGACAGCGTAGCACAGATACGCAGTATTTT	CASSYTPGQRSTDTQYF
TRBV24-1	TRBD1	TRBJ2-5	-	TGTGCCACCAGTGACCTGGCTACAGGGGGTCAAGAGACCCAGTACTTC	CATSDLATGGQETQYF
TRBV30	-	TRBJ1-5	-	TGTGCCTGGAGTGTATCCACAGGGTATCAGCCCCAGCATTTT	CAWSVSTGYQPQHF
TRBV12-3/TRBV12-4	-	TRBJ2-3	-	TGTGCCAGCAGTTTAGAGACAGATACGCAGTATTTT	CASSLETDTQYF
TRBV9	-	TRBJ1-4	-	TGTGCCAGCAGCGTAGCCGGGGCGGGGGGGCAGGGTGAAAAACTGTTTTTT	CASSVAGAGGQGEKLFF
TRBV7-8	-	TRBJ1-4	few	TGTGCCAGCAGACAGCAAGTTCCTAATGAAAAACTGTTTTTT	CASRQQVPNEKLFF
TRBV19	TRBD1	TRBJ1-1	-	TGTGCCAGTAGTATCGGTGGACAGGGCAGGACTGAAGCTTTCTTT	CASSIGGQGRTEAFF
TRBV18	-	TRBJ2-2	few	TGTGCCAGCTCACCAACCCTGGGAAGCGGGGAGCTGTTTTTT	CASSPTLGSGELFF
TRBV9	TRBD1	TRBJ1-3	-	TGTGCCAGCAGCGGGGGGGACAGGGCTGGAAACACCATATATTTT	CASSGGDRAGNTIYF
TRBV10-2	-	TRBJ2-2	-	TGCGCCAGCAGAGGGACGAACACCGGGGAGCTGTTTTTT	CASRGTNTGELFF
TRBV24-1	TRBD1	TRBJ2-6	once	TGTGCCACCAGTGAAGGGGGCGAAGCTGGGGCCAACGTCCTGACTTTC	CATSEGGEAGANVLTF
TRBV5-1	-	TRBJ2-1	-	TGCGCCAGCAGCTTGTGGGGGACGAGCTCCTACAATGAGCAGTTCTTC	CASSLWGTSSYNEQFF
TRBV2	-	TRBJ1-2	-	TGTGCCAGCAGTGCGGAGGGGGTGATAAATGGCTACACCTTC	CASSAEGVINGYTF
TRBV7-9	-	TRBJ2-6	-	TGTGCCAGCAGCTCCTGGGGCTCTGGGGCCAACGTCCTGACTTTC	CASSSWGSGANVLTF
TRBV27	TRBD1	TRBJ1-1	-	TGTGCCAGCAGTCCCGAGGGGGCTTACACTGAAGCTTTCTTT	CASSPEGAYTEAFF
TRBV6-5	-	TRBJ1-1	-	TGTGCCAGCAGTTCCCAACCACTGGGGAACACTGAAGCTTTCTTT	CASSSQPLGNTEAFF
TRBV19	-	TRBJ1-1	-	TGTGCCAGTAGTATAGTAGTTCGCACTGAAGCTTTCTTT	CASSIVVRTEAFF
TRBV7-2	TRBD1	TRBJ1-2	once	TGTGCCAGCAGCTTCCGACAGGGTGGGCAGAACTATGGCTACACCTTC	CASSFRQGGQNYGYTF